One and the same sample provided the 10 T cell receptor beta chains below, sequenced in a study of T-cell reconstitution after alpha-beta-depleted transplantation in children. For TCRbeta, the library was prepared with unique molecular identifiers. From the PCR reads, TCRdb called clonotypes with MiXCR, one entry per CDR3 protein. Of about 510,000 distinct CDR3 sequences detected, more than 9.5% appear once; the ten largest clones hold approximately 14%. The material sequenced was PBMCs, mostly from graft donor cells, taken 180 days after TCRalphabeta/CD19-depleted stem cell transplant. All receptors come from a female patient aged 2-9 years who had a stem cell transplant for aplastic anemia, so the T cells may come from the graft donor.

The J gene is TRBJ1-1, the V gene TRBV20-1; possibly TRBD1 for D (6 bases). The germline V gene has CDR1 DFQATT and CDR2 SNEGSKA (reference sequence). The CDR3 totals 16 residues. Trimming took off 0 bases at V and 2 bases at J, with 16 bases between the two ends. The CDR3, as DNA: TGCAGTGCTAGAGACCCGAGGGGGTATAGAAACACTGAAGCTTTCTTT. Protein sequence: CSARDPRGYRNTEAFF.

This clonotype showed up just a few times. CDR3 amino acids: CASSAGQGLYNEQFF. As DNA, the CDR3 is TGCGCCAGCAGCGCGGGACAGGGACTTTACAATGAGCAGTTCTTC. The V and J genes are TRBV5-1 and TRBJ2-1; 9 bases agree with TRBD1. J gave up 4 bases and V 4 bases, and 6 bases lay outside the gene matches. The CDR3 is 15 amino acids. Germline V gene sequence: CDR1 SGHRS, CDR2 YFSETQ.

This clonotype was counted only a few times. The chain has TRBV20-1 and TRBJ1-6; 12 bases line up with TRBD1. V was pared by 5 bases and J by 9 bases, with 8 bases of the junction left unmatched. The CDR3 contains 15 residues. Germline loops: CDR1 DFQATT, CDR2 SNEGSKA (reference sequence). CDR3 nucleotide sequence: TGCAGTGCTCTTGTGGGACAGGGGGCAGGTTCACCCCTCCACTTT. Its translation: CSALVGQGAGSPLHF.

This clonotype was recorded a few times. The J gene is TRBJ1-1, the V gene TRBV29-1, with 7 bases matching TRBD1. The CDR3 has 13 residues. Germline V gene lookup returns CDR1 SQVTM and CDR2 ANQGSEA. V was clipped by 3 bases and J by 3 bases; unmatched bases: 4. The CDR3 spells CSVENRGYTEAFF. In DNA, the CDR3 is TGCAGCGTTGAGAACAGGGGATACACTGAAGCTTTCTTT.

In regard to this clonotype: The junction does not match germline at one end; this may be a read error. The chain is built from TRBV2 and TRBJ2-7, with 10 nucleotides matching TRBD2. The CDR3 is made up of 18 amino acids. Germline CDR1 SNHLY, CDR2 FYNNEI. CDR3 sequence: CAISPPRSSGRISYEQYF. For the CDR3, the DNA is TGTGCCATCAGTCCCCCCAGGAGTAGCGGGAGGATCTCCTACGAGCAGTACTTC.

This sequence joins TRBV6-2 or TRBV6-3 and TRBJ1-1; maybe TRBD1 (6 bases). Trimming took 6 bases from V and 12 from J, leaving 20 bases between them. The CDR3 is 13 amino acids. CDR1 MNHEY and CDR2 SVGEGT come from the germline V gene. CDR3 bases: TGTGCCAGCAGCCCTGTCTGGGGGCCGGAAACTTTCTTT. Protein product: CASSPVWGPETFF.

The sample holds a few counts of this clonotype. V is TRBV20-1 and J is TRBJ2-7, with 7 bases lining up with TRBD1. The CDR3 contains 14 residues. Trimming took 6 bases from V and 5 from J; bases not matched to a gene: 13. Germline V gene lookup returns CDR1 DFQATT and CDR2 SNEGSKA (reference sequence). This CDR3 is CSATDRPRGNEQYF. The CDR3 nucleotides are TGCAGTGCCACGGACAGGCCGAGGGGGAACGAGCAGTACTTC.

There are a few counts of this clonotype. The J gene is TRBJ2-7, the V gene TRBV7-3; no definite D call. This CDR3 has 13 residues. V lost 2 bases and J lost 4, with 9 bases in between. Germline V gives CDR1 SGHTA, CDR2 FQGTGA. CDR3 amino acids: CASSLEHLYEQYF. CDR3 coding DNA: TGTGCCAGCAGCTTAGAACATTTATACGAGCAGTACTTC.

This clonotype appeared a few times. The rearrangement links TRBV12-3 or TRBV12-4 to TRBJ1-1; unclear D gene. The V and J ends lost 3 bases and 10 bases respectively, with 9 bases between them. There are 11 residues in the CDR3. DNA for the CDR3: TGTGCCAGCAGTTTCTCCCCAATAGCTTTCTTT. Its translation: CASSFSPIAFF.

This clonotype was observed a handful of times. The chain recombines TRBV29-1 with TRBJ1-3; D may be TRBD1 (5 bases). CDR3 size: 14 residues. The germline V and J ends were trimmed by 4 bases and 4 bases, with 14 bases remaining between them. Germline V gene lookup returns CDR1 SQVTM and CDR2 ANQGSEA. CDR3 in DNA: TGCAGCGTTGCCCCCAGGGCCGGGGGAAACACCATATATTTT. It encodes CSVAPRAGGNTIYF.